This TCR beta chain came from a study of STAT5B mutations in CD4+ large granular lymphocyte leukemia. Assay used: immunoSEQ multiplex PCR; TCRdb lists only in-frame clones, some missing. This sample has about 31,000 clones, with about 89% found just once. This CDR3 region has 13 residues. In germline, CDR1 is SGHAT, CDR2 FQNNGV. This clone has a single count. The chain is built from TRBV11-2 and TRBJ2-5, with no clear D. The J call is uncertain, as TRBJ2-7 better fits the DNA end. The TCR sequence derives from a human donor in good health. What was sequenced was CD4+ T cells from blood buffy coats. The CDR3 is CASSLDGPYEQYF. DNA for the CDR3: TGTGCCAGCAGCTTAGATGGGCCTTACGAGCAGTACTTC.